The clone carrying this TCR beta chain was recorded a few times. The data stem from a study of T cells in Graves' hyperthyroidism and ophthalmopathy. The germline CDR1 and CDR2 sequences are SEHNR and FQNEAQ (reference sequence). This CDR3 has 15 residues. The junction had 9 bases not matched to a gene; V was cut back by 5 bases and J by 7 bases. With a duration under 2 months, the hyperthyroidism was newly diagnosed in patients aged 18 to 65. Criteria for exclusion of patients were uncontrolled infection, other autoimmune disease, pregnancy or lactation. TCR beta CDR3 region amplification was performed from RNA transcripts. RT-PCR in the first round (using the HTBI primer set) targeted the TCR CDR3. MiXCR was run by TCRdb on the multiplex PCR reads, yielding one entry per CDR3 protein. The data contain approximately 700,000 distinct CDR3 sequences, roughly 15% of them singletons.

This TCR derives from a man between 18 and 35 years old with Graves' hyperthyroidism. The V gene is TRBV7-9, the J gene TRBJ2-7; 12 nucleotides agree with TRBD1. The sequenced material came from blood. The CDR3 loop is CASSAPGQGAGEQYF. The CDR3 region has the DNA TGTGCCAGCAGCGCTCCGGGACAGGGGGCAGGGGAGCAGTACTTC.